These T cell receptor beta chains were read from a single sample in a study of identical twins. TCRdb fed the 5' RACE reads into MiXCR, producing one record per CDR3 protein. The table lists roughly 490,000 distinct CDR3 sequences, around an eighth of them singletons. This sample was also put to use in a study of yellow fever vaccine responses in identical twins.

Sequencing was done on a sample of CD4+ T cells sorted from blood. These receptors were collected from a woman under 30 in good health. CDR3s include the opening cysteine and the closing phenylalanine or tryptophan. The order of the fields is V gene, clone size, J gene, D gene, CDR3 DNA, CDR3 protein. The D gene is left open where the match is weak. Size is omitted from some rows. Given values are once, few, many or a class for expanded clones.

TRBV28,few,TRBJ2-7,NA,TGTGCCAGCAGTTTCGTCAACAAGGGGAACGGGCAGTACTTC,CASSFVNKGNGQYF
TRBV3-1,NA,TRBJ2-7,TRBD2,TGTGCCAGCACCCAGCATCCAAGCGGGACGAAGAGCTACGAGCAGTACTTC,CASTQHPSGTKSYEQYF
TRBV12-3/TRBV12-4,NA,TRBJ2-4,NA,TGTGCCAGCAGTCGCCGGAGGGACGTTAGCATTCAGTACTTC,CASSRRRDVSIQYF
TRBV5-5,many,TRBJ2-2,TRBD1,TGTGCCAGCAGGCCAGGGGGCGTGGGCACCGGGGAGCTGTTTTTT,CASRPGGVGTGELFF
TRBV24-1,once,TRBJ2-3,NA,TGTGCCACCAGTGATTTGGTAGATACGCAGTATTTT,CATSDLVDTQYF
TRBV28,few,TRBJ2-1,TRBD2,TGTGCCAGCAGTTTAGTAGGGACTAGCGGGTCGACCTACAATGAGCAGTTCTTC,CASSLVGTSGSTYNEQFF
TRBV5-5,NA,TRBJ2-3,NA,TGTGCCAGCAGCTTGGTTCAGGGGCCCACAGATACGCAGTATTTT,CASSLVQGPTDTQYF
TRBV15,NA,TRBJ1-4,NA,TGTGCCACCAGCAGAGAGAAGGTGGTAGGGGGTATGGGTGAAAAACTGTTTTTT,CATSREKVVGGMGEKLFF
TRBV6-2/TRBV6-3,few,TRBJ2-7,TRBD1,TGTGCCAGCAGCCCCGCGACAGGGGGCTTTGCCGAGCAGTACTTC,CASSPATGGFAEQYF
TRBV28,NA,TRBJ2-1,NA,TGTGCCAGCAGTTTACGTGGGACCCCGGGCAATGAGCAGTTCTTC,CASSLRGTPGNEQFF
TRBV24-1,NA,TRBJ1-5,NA,TGTGCCACCAGTGTAAGGGATCAGCCCCAGCATTTT,CATSVRDQPQHF
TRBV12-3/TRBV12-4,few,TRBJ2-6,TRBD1,TGTGCCAGCAGTTGGGACAGGGGGGCTGGGGCCAACGTCCTGACTTTC,CASSWDRGAGANVLTF
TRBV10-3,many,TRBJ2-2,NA,TGTGCCATCAGTGAGAGGGTCGGGGAGCTGTTTTTT,CAISERVGELFF
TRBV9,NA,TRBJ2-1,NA,TGTGCCAGCAGCGTAGTTGCGCACGGGATGGATGAGCAGTTCTTC,CASSVVAHGMDEQFF
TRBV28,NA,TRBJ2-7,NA,TGTGCCAGCAGTTTGATCCGGACAACCTCCTACGAGCAGTACTTC,CASSLIRTTSYEQYF
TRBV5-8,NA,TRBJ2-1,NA,TGTGCCAGCAGCTTGATGACAGGTTCGTACAATGAGCAGTTCTTC,CASSLMTGSYNEQFF
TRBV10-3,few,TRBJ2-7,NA,TGTGCCATCAGTGCGGGATCCGAGCAGTACTTC,CAISAGSEQYF
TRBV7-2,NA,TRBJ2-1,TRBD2,TGTGCCAGCAGCTTCGGGCCTAGCGGATATTACAATGAGCAGTTCTTC,CASSFGPSGYYNEQFF
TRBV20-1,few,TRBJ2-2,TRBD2,TGCAGTGCCAGAGCGGGAGGGCCCGGGGAGCTGTTTTTT,CSARAGGPGELFF
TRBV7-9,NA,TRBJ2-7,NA,TGTGCCAGCAGCCCTCAGACCGGAGCCTACGAGCAGTACTTC,CASSPQTGAYEQYF
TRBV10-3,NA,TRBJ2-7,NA,TGTGCCATCGGGCGAGAAGAGAGCTACGAGCAGTACTTC,CAIGREESYEQYF
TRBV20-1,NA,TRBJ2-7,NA,TGCAGTGCTAAGTTAACCGGGGTGGTTGGCGAGCAGTACTTC,CSAKLTGVVGEQYF
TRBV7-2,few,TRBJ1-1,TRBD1,TGTGCCAGCAGCCTGAATACACAGGGGGCGGCTTTCTTT,CASSLNTQGAAFF
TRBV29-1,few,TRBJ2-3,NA,TGCAGCGTTGAGTGGGTTGCCCTCACAGATACGCAGTATTTT,CSVEWVALTDTQYF
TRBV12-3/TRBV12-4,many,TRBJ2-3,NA,TGTGCCAGCAGTTTAGGAAATAGCGGCACAGATACGCAGTATTTT,CASSLGNSGTDTQYF
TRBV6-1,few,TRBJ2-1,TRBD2,TGTGCCAGCAGTGACGGACTAGCGGGACCCTCGGGGTTCTTC,CASSDGLAGPSGFF
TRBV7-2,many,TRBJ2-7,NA,TGTGCCAGCAGCTCCCTCCATGAGCAGTACTTC,CASSSLHEQYF
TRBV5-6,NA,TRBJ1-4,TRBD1,TGTGCCAGCAGCTTCGTGGGGCAGGGGGCAGAACTGTTTTTT,CASSFVGQGAELFF
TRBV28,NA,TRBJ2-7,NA,TGTGCCAGCAGTGCTCACCGGGCCGCCTACGAGCAGTACTTC,CASSAHRAAYEQYF
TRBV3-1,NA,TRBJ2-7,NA,TGTGCCAGCAGCCGGAATCAGCAGGGCGGCTACGAGCAGTACTTC,CASSRNQQGGYEQYF
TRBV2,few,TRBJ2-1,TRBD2,TGTGCCAGCAGTCCCCGGACTAGCGGGATCCGCAATGAGCAGTTCTTC,CASSPRTSGIRNEQFF
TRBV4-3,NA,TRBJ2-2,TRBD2,TGCGCCAGCAGCCAAGGCCTAGCGGGAGGCTCGACCGGGGAGCTGTTTTTT,CASSQGLAGGSTGELFF
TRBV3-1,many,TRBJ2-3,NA,TGTGCCAGCAGCCAAGCGGGGGCAGATACGCAGTATTTT,CASSQAGADTQYF
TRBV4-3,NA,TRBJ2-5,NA,TGCGCCAGCAGCCCTCTCGAGGGGACAAGACAAGAGACCCAGTACTTC,CASSPLEGTRQETQYF
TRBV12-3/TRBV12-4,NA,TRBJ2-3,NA,TGTGCCAGCAGTTTACGGGCTCCTAAAGATACGCAGTTTTTT,CASSLRAPKDTQFF
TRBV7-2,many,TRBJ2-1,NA,TGTGCCAGCAGCTTACGACTAAACGGGTGGGATGAGCAGTTCTTC,CASSLRLNGWDEQFF
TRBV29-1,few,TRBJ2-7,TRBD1,TGCAGCGTTACGCGGGACAGGGTGGGTTACGAGCAGTACTTC,CSVTRDRVGYEQYF
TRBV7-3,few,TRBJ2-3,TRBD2,TGTGCCAGCAGCTTCGTAGCGGGGGGGCCGACAGATACGCAGTATTTT,CASSFVAGGPTDTQYF
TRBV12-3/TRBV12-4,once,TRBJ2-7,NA,TGTGCCAGCAGTTTACGAGGGGCCCCGGGCGAGCAGTACTTC,CASSLRGAPGEQYF